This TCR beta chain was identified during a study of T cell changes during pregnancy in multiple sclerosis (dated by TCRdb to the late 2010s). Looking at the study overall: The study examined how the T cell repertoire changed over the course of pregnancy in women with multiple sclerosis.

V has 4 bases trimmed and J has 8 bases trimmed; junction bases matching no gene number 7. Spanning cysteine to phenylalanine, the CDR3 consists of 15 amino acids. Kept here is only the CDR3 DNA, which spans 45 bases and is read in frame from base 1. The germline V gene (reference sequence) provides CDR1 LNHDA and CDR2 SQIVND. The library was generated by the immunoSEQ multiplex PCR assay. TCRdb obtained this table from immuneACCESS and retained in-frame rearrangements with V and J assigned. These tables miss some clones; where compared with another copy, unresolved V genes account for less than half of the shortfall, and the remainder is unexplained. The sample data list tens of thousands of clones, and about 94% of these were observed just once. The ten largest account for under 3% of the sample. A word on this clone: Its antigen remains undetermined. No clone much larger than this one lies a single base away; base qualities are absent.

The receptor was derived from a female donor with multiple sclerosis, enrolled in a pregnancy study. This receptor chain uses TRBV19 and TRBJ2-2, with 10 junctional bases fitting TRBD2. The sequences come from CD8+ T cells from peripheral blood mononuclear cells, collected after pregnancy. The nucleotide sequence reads TGTGCCAGTAGTAGGCTAGCGGGAGTCCCTGGGGAGCTGTTTTTT. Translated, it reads CASSRLAGVPGELFF.